This TCR beta chain is drawn from a study of T cell repertoires in cytomegalovirus infection. Study information: From public TCR beta signatures came an indication of both CMV infection and matching HLA type. Study-wide results and limits: The ex vivo response was dominated by HLA-C-restricted CMV-specific TCR beta clonotypes. Identification of carriers of CMV plus the relevant HLA was achieved through cumulative public TCR beta family frequency.

This clonotype was found many times. As yet, its antigen is unknown. Each CDR3 protein is one row after TCRdb ran MiXCR on the reads. The data show tens of thousands of distinct CDR3 sequences, with around 21% seen just once and under 85% held by the top ten. V was clipped by 5 bases and J by 2 bases, with 19 bases between them. The CDR3 totals 17 residues. From germline, CDR1 is MNHNS and CDR2 SASEGT. The chain is built from TRBV6-1 and TRBJ2-1; D is ambiguous. This TCR derives from a human donor in good health (CMV status not recorded). Some clones in this sample may be carry-over from other donors' samples. Sequencing was carried out using PBMCs, sequenced either directly or after in vitro stimulation (not recorded which). The CDR3 bases are TGTGCCAGCAGTCAGTGGACGGTGAGTGCGCCCTACAATGAGCAGTTCTTC. Its protein product is CASSQWTVSAPYNEQFF.